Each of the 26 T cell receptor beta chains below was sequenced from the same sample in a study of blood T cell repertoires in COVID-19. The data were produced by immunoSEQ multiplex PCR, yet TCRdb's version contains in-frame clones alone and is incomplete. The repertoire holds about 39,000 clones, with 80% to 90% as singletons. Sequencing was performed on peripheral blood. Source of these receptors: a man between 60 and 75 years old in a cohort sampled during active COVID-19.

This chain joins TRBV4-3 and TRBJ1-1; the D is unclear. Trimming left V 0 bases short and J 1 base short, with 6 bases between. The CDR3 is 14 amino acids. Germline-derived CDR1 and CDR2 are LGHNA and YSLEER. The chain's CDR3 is CASSQEPGNTEAFF. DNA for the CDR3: TGCGCCAGCAGCCAAGAGCCGGGGAACACTGAAGCTTTCTTT.

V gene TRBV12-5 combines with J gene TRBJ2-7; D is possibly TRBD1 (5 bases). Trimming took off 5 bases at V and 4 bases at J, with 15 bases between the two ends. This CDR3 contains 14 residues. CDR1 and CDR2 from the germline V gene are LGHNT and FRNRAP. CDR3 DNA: TGTGCTAGTGGTCCCCAGGGCAGGGTTTACGAGCAGTACTTC. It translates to CASGPQGRVYEQYF.

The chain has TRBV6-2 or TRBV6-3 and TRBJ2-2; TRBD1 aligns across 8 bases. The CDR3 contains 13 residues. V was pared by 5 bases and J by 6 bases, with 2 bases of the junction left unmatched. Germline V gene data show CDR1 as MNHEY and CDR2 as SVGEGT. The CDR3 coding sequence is TGTGCCAGCAGTCTGACAGGGGCCGGGGAGCTGTTTTTT. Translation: CASSLTGAGELFF.

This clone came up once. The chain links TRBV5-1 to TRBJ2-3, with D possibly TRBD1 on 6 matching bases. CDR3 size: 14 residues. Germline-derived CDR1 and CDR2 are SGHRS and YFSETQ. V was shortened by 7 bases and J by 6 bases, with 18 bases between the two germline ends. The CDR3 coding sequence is TGCGCCAGCGCCCCGGTCGGGACATCGGATACGCAGTATTTT. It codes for CASAPVGTSDTQYF.

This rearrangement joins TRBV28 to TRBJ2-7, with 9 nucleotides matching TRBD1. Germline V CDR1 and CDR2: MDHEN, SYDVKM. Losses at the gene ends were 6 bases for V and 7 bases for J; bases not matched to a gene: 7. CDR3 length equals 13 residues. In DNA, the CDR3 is TGTGCCAGCAGCCGGACAGGGGTGGGTGAGCAGTACTTC. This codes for CASSRTGVGEQYF.

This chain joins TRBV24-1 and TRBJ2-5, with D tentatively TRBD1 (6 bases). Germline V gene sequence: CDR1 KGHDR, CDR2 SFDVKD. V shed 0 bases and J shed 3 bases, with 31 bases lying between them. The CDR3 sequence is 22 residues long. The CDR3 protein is CATSDLPLTGFGSHGYKETQYF. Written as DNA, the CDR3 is TGTGCCACCAGTGATTTGCCCCTAACAGGGTTTGGCTCACACGGATACAAAGAGACCCAGTACTTC.

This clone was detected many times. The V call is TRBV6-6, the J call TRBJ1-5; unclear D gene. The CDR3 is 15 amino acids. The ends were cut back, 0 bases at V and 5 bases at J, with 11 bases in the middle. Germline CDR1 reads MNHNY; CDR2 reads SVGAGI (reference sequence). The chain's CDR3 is CASSYSRGVYQPQHF. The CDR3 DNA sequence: TGTGCCAGCAGTTACTCGCGGGGAGTCTATCAGCCCCAGCATTTT.

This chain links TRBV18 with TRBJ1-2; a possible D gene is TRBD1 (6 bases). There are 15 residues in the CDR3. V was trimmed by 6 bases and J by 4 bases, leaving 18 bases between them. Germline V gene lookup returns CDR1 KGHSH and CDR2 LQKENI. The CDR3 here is CASSTEQDRSYGYTF. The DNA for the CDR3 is TGTGCCAGCTCGACCGAACAGGACAGATCCTATGGCTACACCTTC.

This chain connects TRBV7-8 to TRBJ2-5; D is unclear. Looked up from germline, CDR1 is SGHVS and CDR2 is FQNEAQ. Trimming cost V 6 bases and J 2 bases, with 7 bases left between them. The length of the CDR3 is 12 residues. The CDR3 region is CASRQSQETQYF. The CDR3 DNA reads TGTGCCAGCAGACAGTCGCAAGAGACCCAGTACTTC.

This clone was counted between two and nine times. The CDR3 loop reads CASSTPGGFWGYTF. CDR3 in DNA: TGTGCCAGCAGCACCCCAGGAGGCTTCTGGGGCTACACCTTC. The chain recombines TRBV7-2 with TRBJ1-2; D is undetermined. Germline values: CDR1 SGHTA, CDR2 FQGNSA. This CDR3 is 14 amino acids long. V was cut by 5 bases and J by 8 bases, with 18 bases left in between.

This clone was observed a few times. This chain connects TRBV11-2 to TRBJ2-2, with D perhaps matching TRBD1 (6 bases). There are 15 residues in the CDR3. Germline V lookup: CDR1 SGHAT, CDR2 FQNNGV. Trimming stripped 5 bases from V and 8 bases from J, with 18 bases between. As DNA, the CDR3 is TGTGCCAGCAGCCCACTAACACAGGGTCAAGGGGAGCTGTTTTTT. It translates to CASSPLTQGQGELFF.

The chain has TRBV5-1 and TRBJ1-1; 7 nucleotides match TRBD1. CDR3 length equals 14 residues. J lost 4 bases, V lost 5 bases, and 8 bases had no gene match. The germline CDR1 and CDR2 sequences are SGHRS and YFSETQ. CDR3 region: CASSFRGLGTEAFF. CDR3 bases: TGCGCCAGCAGTTTTAGGGGGCTGGGCACTGAAGCTTTCTTT.

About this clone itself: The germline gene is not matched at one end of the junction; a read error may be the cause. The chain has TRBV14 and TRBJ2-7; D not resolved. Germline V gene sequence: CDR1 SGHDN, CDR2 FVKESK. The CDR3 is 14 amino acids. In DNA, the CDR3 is TGTGCCAGCAGCCAAGTCCCGGCCTACTACAAGCAGTACTTC. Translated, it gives CASSQVPAYYKQYF.

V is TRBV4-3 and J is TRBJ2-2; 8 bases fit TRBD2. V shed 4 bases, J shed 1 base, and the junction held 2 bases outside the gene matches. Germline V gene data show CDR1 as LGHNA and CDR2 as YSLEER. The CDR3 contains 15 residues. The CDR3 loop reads CASSPRGGNTGELFF. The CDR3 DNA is TGCGCCAGCAGCCCCCGGGGGGGGAACACCGGGGAGCTGTTTTTT.

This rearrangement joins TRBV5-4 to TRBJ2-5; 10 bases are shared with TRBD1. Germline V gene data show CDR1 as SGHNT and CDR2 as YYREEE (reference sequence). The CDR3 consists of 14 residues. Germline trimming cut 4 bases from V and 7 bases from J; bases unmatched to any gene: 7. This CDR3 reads CASSGGTGEGTQYF. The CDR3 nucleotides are TGTGCCAGCAGCGGGGGGACAGGGGAGGGGACCCAGTACTTC. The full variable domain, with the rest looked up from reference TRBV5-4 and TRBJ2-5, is ETGVTQSPTHLIKTRGQQVTLRCSSQSGHNTVSWYQQALGQGPQFIFQYYREEENGRGNFPPRFSGLQFPNYSSELNVNALELDDSALYLCASSGGTGEGTQYFGPGTRLLVL.

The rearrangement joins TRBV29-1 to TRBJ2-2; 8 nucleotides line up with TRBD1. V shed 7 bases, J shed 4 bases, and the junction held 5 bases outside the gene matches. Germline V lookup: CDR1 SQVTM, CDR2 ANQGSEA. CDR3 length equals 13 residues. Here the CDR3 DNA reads TGCAGCGCGACAGGGGCTCCCACCGGGGAGCTGTTTTTT. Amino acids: CSATGAPTGELFF.

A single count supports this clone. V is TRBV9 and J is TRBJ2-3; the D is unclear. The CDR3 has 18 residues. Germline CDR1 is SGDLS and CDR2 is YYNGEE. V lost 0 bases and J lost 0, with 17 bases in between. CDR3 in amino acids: CASSVGAELRWSTDTQYF. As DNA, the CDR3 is TGTGCCAGCAGCGTAGGAGCAGAATTGAGGTGGAGCACAGATACGCAGTATTTT.

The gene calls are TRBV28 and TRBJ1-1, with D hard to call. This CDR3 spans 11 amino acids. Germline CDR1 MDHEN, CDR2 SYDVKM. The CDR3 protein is CGVEVNTEAFF. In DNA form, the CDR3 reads TGTGGGGTCGAGGTGAACACTGAAGCTTTCTTT.

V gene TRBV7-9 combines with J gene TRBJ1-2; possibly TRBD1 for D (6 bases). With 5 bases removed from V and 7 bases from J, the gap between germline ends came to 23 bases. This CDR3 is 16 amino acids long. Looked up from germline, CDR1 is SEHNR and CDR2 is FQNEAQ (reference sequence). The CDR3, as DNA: TGTGCCAGCAGCCAAACCCGCCCGGGGGGCCTTAGTGGCTACACCTTC. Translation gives CASSQTRPGGLSGYTF.

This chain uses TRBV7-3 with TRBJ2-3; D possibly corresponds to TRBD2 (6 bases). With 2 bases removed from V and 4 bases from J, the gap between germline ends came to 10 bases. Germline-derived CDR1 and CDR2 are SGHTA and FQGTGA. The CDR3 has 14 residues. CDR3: CASSLDGSSDTQYF. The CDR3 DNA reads TGTGCCAGCAGCTTAGACGGGAGCTCAGATACGCAGTATTTT. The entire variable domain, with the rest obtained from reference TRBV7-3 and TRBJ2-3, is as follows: GAGVSQTPSNKVTEKGKYVELRCDPISGHTALYWYRQSLGQGPEFLIYFQGTGAADDSGLPNDRFFAVRPEGSVSTLKIQRTERGDSAVYLCASSLDGSSDTQYFGPGTRLTVL.

CDR3 region: CASSVNEGTSTDTQYF. For the CDR3, the DNA is TGTGCCAGCAGCGTGAATGAGGGAACTAGCACAGATACGCAGTATTTT. The chain is built from TRBV9 and TRBJ2-3; perhaps TRBD2 as D (5 bases). Trimming took off 2 bases at V and 0 bases at J, with 13 bases between the two ends. The CDR3 is 16 amino acids. Germline lookup yields CDR1 SGDLS and CDR2 YYNGEE.

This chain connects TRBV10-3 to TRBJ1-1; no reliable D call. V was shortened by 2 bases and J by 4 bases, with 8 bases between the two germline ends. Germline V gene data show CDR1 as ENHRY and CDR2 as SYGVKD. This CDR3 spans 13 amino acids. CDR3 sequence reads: CAISEGGVTEAFF. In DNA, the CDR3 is TGTGCCATCAGTGAGGGCGGGGTCACTGAAGCTTTCTTT.

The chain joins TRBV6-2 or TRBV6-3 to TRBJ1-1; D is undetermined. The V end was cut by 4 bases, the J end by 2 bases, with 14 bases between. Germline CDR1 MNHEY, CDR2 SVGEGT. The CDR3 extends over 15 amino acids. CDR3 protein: CASSSRGFGNTEAFF. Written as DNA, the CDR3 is TGTGCCAGCAGTTCACGGGGATTTGGAAACACTGAAGCTTTCTTT.

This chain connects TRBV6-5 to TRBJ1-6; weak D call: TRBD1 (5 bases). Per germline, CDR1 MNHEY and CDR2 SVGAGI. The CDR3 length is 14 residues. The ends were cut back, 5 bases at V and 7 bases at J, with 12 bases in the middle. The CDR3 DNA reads TGTGCCAGCAGTCTACAGGACGGCAATTCACCCCTCCACTTT. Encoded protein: CASSLQDGNSPLHF.

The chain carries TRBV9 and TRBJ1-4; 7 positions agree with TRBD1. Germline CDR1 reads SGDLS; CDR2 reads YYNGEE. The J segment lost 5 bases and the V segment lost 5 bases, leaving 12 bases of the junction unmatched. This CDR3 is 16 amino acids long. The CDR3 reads CASSRGTAGGNEKLFF. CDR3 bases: TGTGCCAGCAGTCGTGGGACAGCCGGAGGGAATGAAAAACTGTTTTTT.

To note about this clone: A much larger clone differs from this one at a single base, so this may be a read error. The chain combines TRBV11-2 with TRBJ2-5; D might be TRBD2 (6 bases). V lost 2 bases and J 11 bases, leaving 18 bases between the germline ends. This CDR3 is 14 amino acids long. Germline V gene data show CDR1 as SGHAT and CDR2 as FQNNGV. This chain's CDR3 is CASSLWREPREQYF. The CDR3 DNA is TGTGCCAGCAGCTTATGGCGCGAGCCACGGGAGCAGTACTTC.